This T cell receptor (beta chain) appears in the sequencing data of a study of T cells in Graves' hyperthyroidism and ophthalmopathy. TCR beta CDR3 region amplification was performed from RNA transcripts. A set of HTBI primers served as the primers for a first-round RT-PCR of the TCR CDR3. TCRdb analysed the multiplex PCR reads with MiXCR anew, one entry per CDR3 protein. The table shows more than 350,000 distinct CDR3 sequences, with 15% to 20% occurring only once. Findings and limits, study-wide: Among thyroid clonotypes expanded above 0.001, most also appeared in blood. Ophthalmopathy and stable hyperthyroidism were separated by a 13 V-J model.

Remarks on this clonotype: Its specificity is unknown.

CDR3 length: 19 residues. Trimming removed 0 bases at V and 0 bases at J, with 18 bases between. Germline-derived CDR1 and CDR2 are LGHNT and FRNRAP. The chain has TRBV12-5 and TRBJ2-1; D ambiguous. The clonotype comes from a woman aged 25 to 39 with Graves' hyperthyroidism that later progressed to Graves' ophthalmopathy. The sequencing input was blood. For the CDR3, the DNA is TGTGCTAGTGGTTTGGTAGTTGAGTGGCAGTCGAGCTCCTACAATGAGCAGTTCTTC. It codes for CASGLVVEWQSSSYNEQFF.